This T cell receptor beta chain was obtained from a study of cytomegalovirus exposure and HLA in healthy donors. Findings and limits, study-wide: The classifier reportedly diagnosed cytomegalovirus status with high sensitivity and specificity. According to a subsequent analysis, TCR clusters from the first cohort were inclined to appear together in the 110 or so validation repertoires. Confirmation was obtained in vitro that a few CMV-associated chains are specific for CMV antigens. Most TCR sequences showed up rarely, but some public TCRs showed up in many donors.

CDR1 and CDR2 from the germline V gene are SGHAT and FQNNGV. V was clipped by 8 bases and J by 8 bases, with 16 bases between them. This CDR3 contains 13 residues. On this clone itself: The antigen remains undetermined.

Clones were sequenced by immunoSEQ multiplex PCR, and TCRdb holds only the in-frame ones, with some missing. The sample has fewer than 350,000 clones; approximately 90% are singletons. Sequences were obtained from PBMCs. The chain joins TRBV11-2 to TRBJ2-1; D possibly corresponds to TRBD1 (5 bases). This TCR came from a woman aged 18-29 years in good health and CMV-seronegative. Here the CDR3 reads CASGHIYLDEQFF. CDR3 DNA: TGTGCCAGCGGACATATATATTTGGATGAGCAGTTCTTC.